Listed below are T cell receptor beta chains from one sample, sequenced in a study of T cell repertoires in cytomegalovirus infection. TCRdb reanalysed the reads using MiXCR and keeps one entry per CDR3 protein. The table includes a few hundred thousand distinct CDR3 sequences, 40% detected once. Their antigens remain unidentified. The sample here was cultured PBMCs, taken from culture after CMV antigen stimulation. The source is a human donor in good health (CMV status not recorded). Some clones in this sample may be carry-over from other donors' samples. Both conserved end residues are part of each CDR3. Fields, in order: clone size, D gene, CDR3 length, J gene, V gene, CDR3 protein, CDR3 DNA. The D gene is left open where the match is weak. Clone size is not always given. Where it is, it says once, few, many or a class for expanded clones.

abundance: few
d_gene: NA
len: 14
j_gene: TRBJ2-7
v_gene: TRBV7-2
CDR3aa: CASSYYQDSYEQYF
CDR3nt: TGTGCCAGCAGTTACTACCAGGACAGCTACGAGCAGTACTTC

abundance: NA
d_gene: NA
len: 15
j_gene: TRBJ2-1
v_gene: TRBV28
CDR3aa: CASTLWGGSRNEQFF
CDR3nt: TGTGCCAGCACTCTCTGGGGTGGCAGCCGCAATGAGCAGTTCTTC

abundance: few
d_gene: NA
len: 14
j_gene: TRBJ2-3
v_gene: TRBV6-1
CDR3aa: CASSHTDSTDTQYF
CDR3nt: TGTGCCAGCAGTCACACTGACAGTACAGATACGCAGTATTTT

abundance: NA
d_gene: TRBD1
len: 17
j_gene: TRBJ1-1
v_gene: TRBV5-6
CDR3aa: CASSFIRDRAWVAEAFF
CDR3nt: TGTGCCAGCAGCTTCATCCGGGACAGGGCTTGGGTAGCTGAAGCTTTCTTT

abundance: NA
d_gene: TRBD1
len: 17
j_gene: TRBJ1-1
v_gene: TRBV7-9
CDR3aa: CASSLYAGQRMNTEAFF
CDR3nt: TGTGCCAGCAGCTTATACGCGGGACAGAGAATGAACACTGAAGCTTTCTTT

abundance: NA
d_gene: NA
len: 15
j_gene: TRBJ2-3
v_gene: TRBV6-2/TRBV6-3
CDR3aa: CASSYGWDSTDTQYF
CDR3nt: TGTGCCAGCAGCTACGGTTGGGATAGCACAGATACGCAGTATTTT

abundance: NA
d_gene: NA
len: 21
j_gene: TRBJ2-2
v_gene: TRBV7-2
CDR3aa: CASSLDGSDRRGLWSARELFF
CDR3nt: TGTGCCAGCAGCTTAGATGGGAGCGACAGGCGGGGGTTGTGGTCGGCCAGGGAGCTGTTTTTT

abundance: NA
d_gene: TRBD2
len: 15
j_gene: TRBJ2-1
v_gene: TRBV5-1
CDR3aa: CASSLGEGTYNEQFF
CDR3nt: TGCGCCAGCAGCTTGGGGGAGGGCACTTACAATGAGCAGTTCTTC

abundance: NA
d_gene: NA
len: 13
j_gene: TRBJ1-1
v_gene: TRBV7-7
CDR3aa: CASSADMNTEAFF
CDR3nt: TGTGCCAGCAGCGCAGACATGAACACTGAAGCTTTCTTT

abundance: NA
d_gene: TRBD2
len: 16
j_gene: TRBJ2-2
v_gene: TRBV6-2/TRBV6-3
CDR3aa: CASSPSSGGNTGELFF
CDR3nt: TGTGCCAGCAGTCCATCTAGCGGGGGTAACACCGGGGAGCTGTTTTTT

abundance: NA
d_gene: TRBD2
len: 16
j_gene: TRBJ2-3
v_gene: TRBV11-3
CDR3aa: CASSPGTSGGTDTQYF
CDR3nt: TGTGCCAGCAGCCCCGGGACTAGCGGGGGCACAGATACGCAGTATTTT

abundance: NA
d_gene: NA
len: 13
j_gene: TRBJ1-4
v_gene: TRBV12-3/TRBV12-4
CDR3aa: CASSFLRTGKLFF
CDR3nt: TGTGCCAGCAGTTTCTTAAGGACGGGCAAACTGTTTTTT

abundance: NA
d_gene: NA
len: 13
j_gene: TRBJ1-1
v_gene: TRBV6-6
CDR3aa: CASRGRSSTEAFF
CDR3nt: TGTGCCAGCAGGGGAAGGAGCAGCACTGAAGCTTTCTTT

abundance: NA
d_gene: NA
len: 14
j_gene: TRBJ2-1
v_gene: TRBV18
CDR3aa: CASSGGYSGDEQFF
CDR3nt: TGTGCCAGCTCAGGAGGTTACAGTGGGGATGAGCAGTTCTTC

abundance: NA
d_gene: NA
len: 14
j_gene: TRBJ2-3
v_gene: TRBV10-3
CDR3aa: CAIRPDRSTDTQYF
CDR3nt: TGTGCCATCAGGCCAGACAGAAGCACAGATACGCAGTATTTT

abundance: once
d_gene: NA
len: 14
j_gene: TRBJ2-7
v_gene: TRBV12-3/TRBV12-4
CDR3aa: CASSLRPGANEQYF
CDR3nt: TGTGCCAGCAGTTTGAGGCCGGGAGCCAACGAGCAGTACTTC

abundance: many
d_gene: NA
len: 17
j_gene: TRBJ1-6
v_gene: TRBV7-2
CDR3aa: CASSLEWGRGLNSPLHF
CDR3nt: TGTGCCAGCAGCTTAGAGTGGGGAAGGGGTTTGAATTCACCCCTCCACTTT

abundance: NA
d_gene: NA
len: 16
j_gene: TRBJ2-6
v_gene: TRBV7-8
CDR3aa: CASSGGVRSGANVLTF
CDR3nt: TGTGCCAGCAGCGGTGGGGTTCGCTCTGGGGCCAACGTCCTGACTTTC

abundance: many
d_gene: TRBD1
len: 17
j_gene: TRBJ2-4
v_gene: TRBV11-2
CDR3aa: CASSSPTGVLAKNIQYF
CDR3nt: TGTGCCAGCAGCTCCCCAACAGGGGTACTAGCCAAAAACATTCAGTACTTC

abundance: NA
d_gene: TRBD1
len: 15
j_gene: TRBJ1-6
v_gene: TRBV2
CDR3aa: CASIVTGGAWSPLHF
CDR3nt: TGTGCCAGCATAGTAACAGGGGGCGCTTGGTCACCCCTCCACTTT

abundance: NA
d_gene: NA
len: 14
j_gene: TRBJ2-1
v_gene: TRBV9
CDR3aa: CASSVIPGPNEQFF
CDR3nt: TGTGCCAGCAGCGTAATCCCGGGACCTAATGAGCAGTTCTTC

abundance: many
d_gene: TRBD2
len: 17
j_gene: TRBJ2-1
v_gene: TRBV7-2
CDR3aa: CASSPRRLAGVVNEQFF
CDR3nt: TGTGCCAGCAGCCCACGCCGACTAGCGGGAGTTGTCAATGAGCAGTTCTTC

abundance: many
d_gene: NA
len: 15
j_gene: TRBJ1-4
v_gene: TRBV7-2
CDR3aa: CASSLAGGGTEKLFF
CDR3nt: TGTGCCAGCAGCTTAGCGGGGGGAGGCACTGAAAAACTGTTTTTT

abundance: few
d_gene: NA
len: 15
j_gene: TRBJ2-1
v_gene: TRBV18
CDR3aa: CASSLLSGAYNEQFF
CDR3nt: TGTGCCAGCTCCCTTTTGTCGGGAGCATACAATGAGCAGTTCTTC

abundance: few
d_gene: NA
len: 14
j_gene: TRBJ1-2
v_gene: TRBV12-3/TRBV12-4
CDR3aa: CASTLGRHSDGYTF
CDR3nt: TGTGCCAGCACTTTGGGGAGGCATAGTGATGGCTACACCTTC

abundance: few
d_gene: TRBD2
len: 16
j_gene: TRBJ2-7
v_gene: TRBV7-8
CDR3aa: CASSSGLAGERYEQYF
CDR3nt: TGTGCCAGCAGCTCAGGACTAGCGGGAGAACGCTACGAGCAGTACTTC

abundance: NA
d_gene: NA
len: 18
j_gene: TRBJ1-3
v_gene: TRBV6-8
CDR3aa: CASSLNQLGPHSGNTIYF
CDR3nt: TGTGCCAGCAGTTTGAATCAGCTCGGACCGCACTCTGGAAACACCATATATTTT

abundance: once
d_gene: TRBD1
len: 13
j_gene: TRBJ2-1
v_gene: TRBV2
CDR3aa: CASSATGPDEQFF
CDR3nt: TGTGCCAGCAGCGCGACAGGGCCCGATGAGCAGTTCTTC

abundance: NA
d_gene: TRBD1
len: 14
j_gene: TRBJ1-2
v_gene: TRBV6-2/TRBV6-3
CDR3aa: CASSTGQAWTGYTF
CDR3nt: TGTGCCAGCAGTACCGGACAGGCGTGGACGGGCTACACCTTC

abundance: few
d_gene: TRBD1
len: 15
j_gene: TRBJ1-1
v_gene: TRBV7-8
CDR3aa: CASSLEGTGVTAAFF
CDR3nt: TGTGCCAGCAGCTTAGAAGGGACAGGGGTAACTGCTGCTTTCTTT

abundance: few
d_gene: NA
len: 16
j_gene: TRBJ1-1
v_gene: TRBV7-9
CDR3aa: CASSPPEGGRPNEAFF
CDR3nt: TGTGCCAGCAGCCCCCCGGAGGGGGGCAGGCCTAATGAAGCTTTCTTT

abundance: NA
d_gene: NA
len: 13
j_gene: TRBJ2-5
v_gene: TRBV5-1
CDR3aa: CASSHDRSETQYF
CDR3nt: TGCGCCAGCAGCCATGACAGATCAGAGACCCAGTACTTC

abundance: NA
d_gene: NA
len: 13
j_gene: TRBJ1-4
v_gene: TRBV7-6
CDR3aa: CASSGRGSEKLFF
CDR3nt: TGTGCCAGCAGCGGAAGGGGGAGTGAAAAACTGTTTTTT

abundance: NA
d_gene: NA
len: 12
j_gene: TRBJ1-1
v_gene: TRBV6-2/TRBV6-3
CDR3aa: CASSYSMEKAFF
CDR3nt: TGTGCCAGCAGTTACTCGATGGAGAAAGCTTTCTTT

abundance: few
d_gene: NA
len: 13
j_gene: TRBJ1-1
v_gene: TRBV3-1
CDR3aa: CASSQVASGEAFF
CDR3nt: TGTGCCAGCAGCCAAGTAGCCAGCGGAGAAGCTTTCTTT

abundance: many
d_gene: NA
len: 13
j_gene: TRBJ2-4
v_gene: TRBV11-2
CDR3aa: CASRGLAKNIQYF
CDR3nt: TGTGCCAGCAGGGGCCTAGCCAAAAACATTCAGTACTTC

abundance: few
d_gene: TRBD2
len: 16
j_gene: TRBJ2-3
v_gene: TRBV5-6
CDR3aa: CASSRWTSGSGDTQYF
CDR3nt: TGTGCCAGCAGCCGGTGGACTAGCGGTTCGGGGGATACGCAGTATTTT

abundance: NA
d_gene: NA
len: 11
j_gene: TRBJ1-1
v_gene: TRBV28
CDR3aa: CASNRGSGAFF
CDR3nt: TGTGCCAGTAATAGGGGATCGGGCGCTTTCTTT

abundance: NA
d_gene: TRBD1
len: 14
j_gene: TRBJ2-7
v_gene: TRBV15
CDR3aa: CATKTGTDIYEQYF
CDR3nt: TGTGCCACGAAAACCGGGACAGATATCTACGAGCAGTACTTC

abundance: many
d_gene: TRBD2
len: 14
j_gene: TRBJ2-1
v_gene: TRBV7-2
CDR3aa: CASSPDSGGDFQFF
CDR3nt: TGTGCCAGCAGTCCTGATAGCGGGGGCGACTTCCAGTTCTTC

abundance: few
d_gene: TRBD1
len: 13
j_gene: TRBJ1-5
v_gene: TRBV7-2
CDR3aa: CASSSRSGGPQHF
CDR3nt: TGTGCCAGCAGCTCACGATCAGGGGGGCCCCAGCATTTT